These 24 T cell receptor beta chains originate from one sample sequenced in a study of blood T cell repertoires in COVID-19. This table comes from immunoSEQ multiplex PCR, and its TCRdb copy is limited to in-frame clones, with some not included. The repertoire holds some 43,000 clones, 75% to 90% seen once, with around 4.5% in the top ten. The sample was peripheral blood. The receptors were gathered from a human donor in a cohort sampled during active COVID-19.

The rearrangement joins TRBV28 to TRBJ1-1, with TRBD1 matching over 12 bases. Germline V gives CDR1 MDHEN, CDR2 SYDVKM. The CDR3 has 16 residues. After removal of 3 bases from V and 2 bases from J, the junction contained 4 bases not matched to a gene. For the CDR3, the DNA is TGTGCCAGCAGTTTGGGGACAGGGGGCTCCAACACTGAAGCTTTCTTT. It specifies CASSLGTGGSNTEAFF.

The rearrangement joins TRBV19 to TRBJ2-1, with a weak D call TRBD2 (6 bases). The CDR3 is made up of 12 amino acids. CDR1 and CDR2 (germline): LNHDA, SQIVND (reference sequence). V lost 8 bases, J lost 5 bases, and 10 bases lay in between. The CDR3 protein is CASWDFHNEQFF. CDR3 DNA: TGTGCCAGTTGGGACTTCCACAATGAGCAGTTCTTC.

This chain joins TRBV6-6 and TRBJ1-5, with D perhaps matching TRBD1 (6 bases). V lost 6 bases and J lost 3, with 12 bases in between. CDR3 length equals 14 residues. The germline V gene encodes CDR1 MNHNY and CDR2 SVGAGI (reference sequence). For the CDR3, the DNA is TGTGCCAGCAGAAAAACAGGGTACAATCAGCCCCAGCATTTT. Translated, it gives CASRKTGYNQPQHF.

This chain uses TRBV7-9 with TRBJ2-5; 8 bases map to TRBD1. This CDR3 comprises 14 residues. Germline lookup yields CDR1 SEHNR and CDR2 FQNEAQ (reference sequence). The V and J ends lost 5 bases and 3 bases, in that order; junction bases with no gene match: 5. This chain's CDR3 is CASSPWTGKETQYF. CDR3 coding DNA: TGTGCCAGCAGCCCATGGACAGGGAAAGAGACCCAGTACTTC.

The gene calls are TRBV5-4 and TRBJ2-7; 9 nucleotides match TRBD1. CDR1 is SGHNT, CDR2 YYREEE, per germline (reference sequence). Germline trimming cut 3 bases from V and 7 bases from J; bases unmatched to any gene: 8. The CDR3 runs to 14 residues. The chain's CDR3 is CASSSPGTGREQYF. Here the CDR3 DNA reads TGTGCCAGCAGCTCACCCGGGACAGGGAGAGAGCAGTACTTC.

This chain joins TRBV6-5 and TRBJ2-3; 8 positions match TRBD2. Germline V lookup: CDR1 MNHEY, CDR2 SVGAGI. The CDR3 has 16 amino acids. V was clipped by 2 bases and J by 4 bases; unmatched bases: 8. CDR3 DNA: TGTGCCAGCAGTTACGGGCAGGGCGGGGGGCCAGATACGCAGTATTTT. It encodes CASSYGQGGGPDTQYF.

The chain employs TRBV18 and TRBJ2-7; 7 bases fit TRBD2. Germline trimming cut 2 bases from V and 3 bases from J; bases unmatched to any gene: 4. CDR1 and CDR2 from the germline V gene are KGHSH and LQKENI. The CDR3 has 14 residues. CDR3 bases: TGTGCCAGCTCACCAGGGGGGGGAGTCTACGAGCAGTACTTC. Its protein product is CASSPGGGVYEQYF. Based on the CDR3 plus reference TRBV18 and TRBJ2-7, the full variable domain is NAGVMQNPRHLVRRRGQEARLRCSPMKGHSHVYWYRQLPEEGLKFMVYLQKENIIDESGMPKERFSAEFPKEGPSILRIQQVVRGDSAAYFCASSPGGGVYEQYFGPGTRLTVT.

This rearrangement joins TRBV15 to TRBJ2-1; the match to TRBD2 covers 7 bases. Germline assignment: CDR1 LNHNV and CDR2 YYDKDF (reference sequence). CDR3 size: 17 residues. Trimming cost V 0 bases and J 5 bases; bases outside gene matches: 10. The chain's CDR3 is CATSRDGRGVIHNEQFF. CDR3 sequence (DNA): TGTGCCACCAGCAGAGATGGTCGGGGGGTTATCCACAATGAGCAGTTCTTC. The full variable domain, in which reference TRBV15 and TRBJ2-1 provide the parts outside the CDR3, is DAMVIQNPRYQVTQFGKPVTLSCSQTLNHNVMYWYQQKSSQAPKLLFHYYDKDFNNEADTPDNFQSRRPNTSFCFLDIRSPGLGDTAMYLCATSRDGRGVIHNEQFFGPGTRLTVL.

The chain carries TRBV7-9 and TRBJ2-2, with TRBD1 identical over 8 bases. J was trimmed by 3 bases and V by 4 bases; bases with no gene match: 7. Germline V lookup: CDR1 SEHNR, CDR2 FQNEAQ (reference sequence). The CDR3 extends over 16 amino acids. CDR3 DNA: TGTGCCAGCAGCTCAAAACAGGGGGTCGACACCGGGGAGCTGTTTTTT. Translating gives CASSSKQGVDTGELFF.

The chain joins TRBV5-5 to TRBJ2-2, with 8 nucleotides matching TRBD1. The CDR3 extends over 15 amino acids. Per the germline V gene, CDR1 is SGHKS and CDR2 is YYEKEE (reference sequence). Germline trimming cut 6 bases from V and 1 base from J; bases unmatched to any gene: 5. CDR3 nucleotide sequence: TGTGCCAGCAACTCAGGGGGCCTGAACACCGGGGAGCTGTTTTTT. Translating gives CASNSGGLNTGELFF.

The V call is TRBV10-2, the J call TRBJ2-5; D is uncertain. CDR3 length: 13 residues. The germline V gene encodes CDR1 WSHSY and CDR2 SAAADI. The germline V and J ends were trimmed by 4 bases and 0 bases, with 6 bases remaining between them. CDR3 region: CASSAEYQETQYF. The CDR3 DNA is TGCGCCAGCAGTGCGGAGTACCAAGAGACCCAGTACTTC.

The chain links TRBV7-3 to TRBJ2-6; 7 positions match TRBD2. Trimming took 6 bases from V and 4 from J; bases not matched to a gene: 9. This CDR3 spans 16 amino acids. Germline V lookup: CDR1 SGHTA, CDR2 FQGTGA. The CDR3 sequence is CASRASGKAGANVLTF. The CDR3 DNA reads as TGTGCCAGCAGGGCCAGCGGGAAGGCAGGGGCCAACGTCCTGACTTTC.

The chain combines TRBV15 with TRBJ1-5, with 10 nucleotides matching TRBD1. The CDR3 is 17 residues long. Trimming removed 3 bases from V and 1 base from J; junction bases left unmatched: 6. Germline CDR1 reads LNHNV; CDR2 reads YYDKDF (reference sequence). CDR3 sequence reads: CATSRGQGFSSNQPQHF. CDR3 coding DNA: TGTGCCACCAGCAGGGGACAGGGGTTTTCGAGCAATCAGCCCCAGCATTTT.

The chain couples TRBV29-1 to TRBJ2-3, with D maybe TRBD2 (5 bases). There are 13 residues in the CDR3. Trimming took off 7 bases at V and 2 bases at J, with 13 bases between the two ends. Germline V gene lookup returns CDR1 SQVTM and CDR2 ANQGSEA. The CDR3 spells CSGGYGFTDTQYF. CDR3 nucleotides: TGCAGCGGAGGGTACGGATTCACAGATACGCAGTATTTT.

The rearrangement joins TRBV29-1 to TRBJ1-1; D is ambiguous. The CDR3 loop spans 12 amino acids. The V and J ends lost 6 bases and 7 bases respectively, with 15 bases between them. Germline CDR1 SQVTM, CDR2 ANQGSEA. The CDR3 DNA follows: TGCAGCGTCCGAGGGTTAGTGGGTGAAGCTTTCTTT. Encoded protein: CSVRGLVGEAFF. Variable domain in full (rest from reference TRBV29-1 and TRBJ1-1): SAVISQKPSRDICQRGTSLTIQCQVDSQVTMMFWYRQQPGQSLTLIATANQGSEATYESGFVIDKFPISRPNLTFSTLTVSNMSPEDSSIYLCSVRGLVGEAFFGQGTRLTVV.

V usage is TRBV15 and J usage is TRBJ1-6; the D gene is possibly TRBD1 (6 bases). V was shortened by 3 bases and J by 0 bases, with 12 bases between the two germline ends. The germline V gene has CDR1 LNHNV and CDR2 YYDKDF (reference sequence). This CDR3 is 17 amino acids long. Written as DNA, the CDR3 is TGTGCCACCAGCAGTGGACAGACAAGCTCCTATAATTCACCCCTCCACTTT. Amino acids: CATSSGQTSSYNSPLHF.

The sample holds a few counts of this clone. Compared with germline, one end of the junction differs, possibly owing to a read error. The chain combines TRBV27 with TRBJ2-7; D perhaps matches TRBD1 (5 bases). CDR3 length equals 12 residues. From germline, CDR1 is MNHEY and CDR2 SMNVEV (reference sequence). The CDR3 DNA is TGTGCCAGCAGTCGAACAGGCGGAGCACTTGCCTTC. It translates to CASSRTGGALAF.

The rearrangement uses TRBV4-2 and TRBJ2-1; D is uncertain. The CDR3 contains 15 residues. V dropped 3 bases and J dropped 4 bases, with 13 bases sitting between them. CDR1 is LGHNA, CDR2 YNFKEQ, per germline. The CDR3 here is CASSQSSYEYNEQFF. DNA of the CDR3: TGTGCCAGCAGCCAGTCCTCGTACGAGTACAATGAGCAGTTCTTC.

The genes are TRBV6-5 and TRBJ2-3; TRBD2 matches at 12 bases. Germline CDR1 is MNHEY and CDR2 is SVGAGI. V gave up 6 bases and J gave up 4 bases; unmatched junction bases: 5. There are 15 residues in the CDR3. The CDR3 sequence is CASSFGLAGPDTQYF. The CDR3 DNA reads TGTGCCAGCAGCTTTGGACTAGCGGGACCAGATACGCAGTATTTT.

This rearrangement joins TRBV7-9 to TRBJ1-1; 10 bases align to TRBD1. Germline V lookup: CDR1 SEHNR, CDR2 FQNEAQ (reference sequence). This CDR3 comprises 15 residues. Trimming at V came to 3 bases and at J to 5 bases, leaving 6 bases not matched to a gene. The CDR3 sequence: CASSLGTGERTEAFF. CDR3 DNA: TGTGCCAGCAGCTTGGGGACAGGGGAGAGAACTGAAGCTTTCTTT.

The chain couples TRBV21-1 to TRBJ1-4. TRBV21-1 is deemed a pseudogene. The CDR3 has 12 amino acids. DNA for the CDR3: TGTGGGGTAGACGTGTGGAGCGAAAAACTGTTTTTT. Translating it yields CGVDVWSEKLFF.

The gene calls are TRBV7-3 and TRBJ2-2; D gene unclear. This CDR3 comprises 14 residues. The germline V gene encodes CDR1 SGHTA and CDR2 FQGTGA. V was trimmed by 1 base and J by 4 bases, leaving 7 bases between them. This CDR3 is CASSLNGVTGELFF. The CDR3 coding sequence is TGTGCCAGCAGCTTAAACGGAGTCACCGGGGAGCTGTTTTTT.

The gene calls are TRBV5-1 and TRBJ2-7; tentatively, D is TRBD2 (6 bases). Germline V gene sequence: CDR1 SGHRS, CDR2 YFSETQ. Trimming removed 0 bases from V and 2 bases from J, with 15 bases in between. This CDR3 is 16 amino acids long. The CDR3 protein is CASSLDPGGTTYEQYF. CDR3 in DNA: TGCGCCAGCAGCTTGGACCCCGGGGGAACGACCTACGAGCAGTACTTC.

DNA for the CDR3: TGTGCCAGCAGTCTTGGCCCAGAAAAACTGTTTTTT. It specifies CASSLGPEKLFF. V is TRBV28 and J is TRBJ1-4; D is undetermined. Germline lookup yields CDR1 MDHEN and CDR2 SYDVKM. The CDR3 is 12 amino acids. V gave up 5 bases and J gave up 8 bases, with 9 bases separating them.